One and the same sample provided the 9 T cell receptor beta chains below, sequenced in a study of T-cell memory formation after mild COVID-19. TCRdb reanalysed the 5' RACE reads using MiXCR and keeps one entry per CDR3 protein. This repertoire shows about 430,000 distinct CDR3 sequences, 20% to 25% found once; its top ten account for around 9%. Source material: PBMCs or a T cell subset sorted from them (not recorded which). The source is an adult woman who had mild COVID-19 (a few samples of this study predate the infection). Cell type and time point are not known.

The chain combines TRBV12-3 or TRBV12-4 with TRBJ2-2, with 7 bases that match TRBD2. The CDR3 contains 13 residues. Trimming at V came to 11 bases and at J to 1 base, leaving 4 bases not matched to a gene. This CDR3 is CAYGGRNTGELFF. The DNA of the CDR3 is TGTGCCTACGGGGGGAGGAACACCGGGGAGCTGTTTTTT.

This clonotype was seen more than once but under ten times. CDR3 sequence reads: CASSPQTGGLGVTQYF. The DNA of the CDR3 is TGTGCCAGCAGCCCCCAGACAGGGGGCTTGGGAGTTACGCAGTATTTT. The chain carries TRBV7-3 and TRBJ2-3, with 10 bases lining up with TRBD1. CDR1 SGHTA and CDR2 FQGTGA come from the germline V gene. The CDR3 loop spans 16 amino acids. The junction had 13 bases not matched to a gene; V was cut back by 5 bases and J by 8 bases.

The sample holds a few counts of this clonotype. V is TRBV12-3 or TRBV12-4 and J is TRBJ2-5; tentatively, D is TRBD2 (5 bases). V gave up 3 bases and J gave up 2 bases, with 19 bases separating them. This CDR3 contains 17 residues. CDR3 protein: CASSFLSRGTLQETQYF. The CDR3 coding sequence is TGTGCCAGCAGTTTTCTTTCCCGGGGAACATTACAAGAGACCCAGTACTTC.

This clonotype was observed at least ten times. The chain links TRBV11-2 to TRBJ1-1; TRBD1 matches 7 bases. The germline gives CDR1 SGHAT, CDR2 FQNNGV. Unmatched junction bases numbered 2, after V lost 4 bases and J lost 0 bases. The CDR3 has 14 amino acids. CDR3 DNA sequence: TGTGCCAGCAGCTGGGGACAGTTGAACACTGAAGCTTTCTTT. The encoded protein is CASSWGQLNTEAFF.

This chain connects TRBV12-3 or TRBV12-4 to TRBJ1-2; possible D gene TRBD1, 5 bases. The CDR3 length is 14 residues. Trimming left V 7 bases short and J 4 bases short, with 16 bases between. CDR3 DNA sequence: TGTGCCAGCACCCTCGGGGGGGTCGGCTATGGCTACACCTTC. Translated: CASTLGGVGYGYTF.

Only a few counts were recorded for this clonotype. The chain uses TRBV4-2 and TRBJ2-1; 12 bases match TRBD2. CDR3 size: 15 residues. Per the germline V gene, CDR1 is LGHNA and CDR2 is YNFKEQ. The trim removed 2 bases at V and 10 bases at J, leaving 6 bases unmatched. The CDR3 protein is CASSQLTSGGYEQFF. DNA of the CDR3: TGTGCCAGCAGCCAACTGACTAGCGGGGGCTACGAGCAGTTCTTC.

The gene calls are TRBV20-1 and TRBJ2-1, with D possibly being TRBD1 (5 bases). V was clipped by 0 bases and J by 5 bases, with 20 bases between them. CDR1 and CDR2 from the germline V gene are DFQATT and SNEGSKA (reference sequence). This CDR3 has 17 amino acids. The CDR3 region has the DNA TGCAGTGCTAGAGATGTTGGGATAATAGGCAGGGACAATGAGCAGTTCTTC. Its protein is CSARDVGIIGRDNEQFF.

The chain has TRBV5-1 and TRBJ2-2; D not resolved. Trimming pared 0 bases from V and 2 bases from J, leaving 8 bases between. This CDR3 is 15 amino acids long. Germline-derived CDR1 and CDR2 are SGHRS and YFSETQ. CDR3 sequence reads: CASSLVVSNTGELFF. The DNA for the CDR3 is TGCGCCAGCAGCTTGGTCGTCTCCAACACCGGGGAGCTGTTTTTT.

This clonotype was found a few times. For the CDR3, the DNA is TGTGCCACCAAGGGGCGGATGGGAACTGAAGCTTTCTTT. Translating it yields CATKGRMGTEAFF. The J gene is TRBJ1-1, the V gene TRBV28; tentative D call: TRBD1 (5 bases). CDR1 and CDR2 (germline): MDHEN, SYDVKM. The CDR3 consists of 13 residues. V was shortened by 10 bases and J by 5 bases, with 17 bases between the two germline ends.